This T cell receptor (beta chain) derives from a study of T cells in Graves' hyperthyroidism and ophthalmopathy. Overall study results and limits: Blood also carried most thyroid clonotypes expanded above 0.001.

A word on this clonotype: Its matching antigen is unknown.

Exclusion of patients followed from uncontrolled infection, other autoimmune disease, pregnancy or lactation. From germline, CDR1 is ENHRY and CDR2 SYGVKD. V dropped 3 bases and J dropped 1 base, with 9 bases sitting between them. CDR3 length: 14 amino acids. TCR beta CDR3 sequences were amplified from RNA transcripts. The HTBI primer set drove a first-round RT-PCR of the TCR CDR3. TCRdb re-derived calls from the multiplex PCR reads in MiXCR, one entry per CDR3 protein. The sample holds fewer than 650,000 distinct CDR3 sequences; roughly 45% are singletons and the top ten take roughly 45%. This clonotype was obtained from an adult woman with Graves' disease, either hyperthyroidism or ophthalmopathy (not recorded which). This chain links TRBV10-3 with TRBJ2-5, with D perhaps matching TRBD1 or TRBD2 (5 bases each). The specimen was peripheral blood or thyroid tissue (not recorded which). The CDR3 DNA follows: TGTGCCATCAGTGAAGGGACGGGCCAAGAGACCCAGTACTTC. As protein: CAISEGTGQETQYF.